This T cell receptor (beta chain) derives from a study of T cell changes during pregnancy in multiple sclerosis. Sequencing was performed with immunoSEQ multiplex PCR; in TCRdb, only in-frame clones are kept and a portion is missing. The sample comprises tens of thousands of clones, 92% of which are singletons, and 0.45% to 0.5% rests with the top ten. CDR3 length: 15 amino acids. V gene TRBV21-1 combines with J gene TRBJ1-2; TRBD1, the D gene given by the table, was not confirmed from the DNA. TRBV21-1 is deemed a pseudogene. The starting material was CD4+ T cells from peripheral blood mononuclear cells, obtained in the third trimester of pregnancy. The TCR originated in a female donor with multiple sclerosis, enrolled in a pregnancy study. The CDR3 reads CASSRQGASNYGYTF. The CDR3 nucleotides read TGTGCCAGCAGCAGACAGGGGGCATCGAACTATGGCTACACCTTC.